The 18 T cell receptor beta chains given below trace back to one sample, sequenced in a study of CD8+ T cells in alopecia areata. cDNA reverse transcribed from extracted RNA served as the sequencing template. Some clones are missing from TCRdb's copy, which holds only in-frame ones; the method was immunoSEQ multiplex PCR. Captured here are about 2,700 clones, none seen once; the top ten comprise about 51%. The sequenced material came from lesional skin. These receptors originate from a C3H/HeJ mouse with alopecia areata. This strain has MHC haplotype H2-k.

This clone was picked up many times. Genes here carry mouse names. The sequenced fragment ends 4 residues before the CDR3 boundary, so the rest is inferred from the germline J gene. The rearrangement joins TRBV13-2 to TRBJ2-3, with no clear D. The CDR3 spans 14 residues. Germline values: CDR1 NNHNN, CDR2 SYGAGS (reference sequence). Trimming took 0 bases from V and 0 from J, leaving 5 bases between them. The chain's CDR3 is CASGDARSAETLYF. CDR3 DNA, as far as it was read: TGTGCCAGCGGTGATGCAAGGAGTGCAGAA.

This clone has at least ten counts. Gene names denote mouse genes. The CDR3 is cut off 4 residues early in the read; its end comes from the germline J gene. This sequence joins TRBV13-1 and TRBJ2-7; possibly TRBD1 for D (5 bases). Germline values: CDR1 NSHNY, CDR2 SYGAGN. The CDR3 extends over 13 amino acids. CDR3 bases read: TGTGCCAGCAGCCTCAGGGAAGAGTAT. Translation: CASSLREEY. The entire CDR3 is CASSLREEYEQYF.

This clone was counted at least ten times. At residue 12, the TCRdb amino acid sequence and the translated nucleotide sequence differ, so the protein here is the DNA translation. Gene names and germline refer to mouse. The read ends 3 residues early relative to the CDR3; the germline J gene fills the gap. The rearrangement uses TRBV13-3 and TRBJ1-6, with D hard to call. TRBJ1-6 is assigned to the ORF class and has an uncertain function. CDR1 NNHDY and CDR2 SYVADS come from the germline V gene. This CDR3 has 15 residues. Between the trimmed V and J ends, which lost 3 bases and 1 base, there was a span of 8 bases. The DNA read from the CDR3 is TGTGCCAGCAGTGGCTGGGGATCCTATAATTCGCCC. Protein product: CASSGWGSYNSP. From start to end, the CDR3 is CASSGWGSYNSPLYF.

This clone was seen at least ten times. Genes and germline come from the mouse. Read sequence stops 4 residues before the CDR3 end, and the germline J gene provides the missing end. This chain connects TRBV13-1 to TRBJ2-5, with D tentatively TRBD1 (6 bases). Trimming cost V 3 bases and J 0 bases, with 11 bases left between them. This CDR3 has 15 residues. Looked up from germline, CDR1 is NSHNY and CDR2 is SYGAGN. Partial CDR3 DNA: TGTGCCAGCAGTGGCTCCGGGACAAACCAAGAC. This codes for CASSGSGTNQD. The CDR3 as a whole reads CASSGSGTNQDTQYF.

Many counts were recorded for this clone. These gene names are mouse names. The CDR3 bases that were read are TGTGCCTGGAGTCTACAGTTTTCCAACGAA. Protein product: CAWSLQFSNE. The whole CDR3 protein reads CAWSLQFSNERLFF. The chain carries TRBV31 and TRBJ1-4; no reliable D call. The CDR3 goes on 4 residues after the read ends, and that part is filled in from the germline J gene. Germline V gives CDR1 GKSSPN, CDR2 SITVG. CDR3 length: 14 residues. The V end was cut by 0 bases, the J end by 0 bases, with 5 bases between.

This clone has a handful of counts. These gene names are mouse names. This CDR3 reads CASSFWGDNYAEQFF. The DNA read from the CDR3 is TGTGCCAGCAGTTTCTGGGGGGACAACTATGCT. J is TRBJ2-1 and V is TRBV15; the match to TRBD2 covers 8 bases. The read falls 4 residues short of the CDR3 end, and the missing part is taken from the germline J gene. V gave up 3 bases and J gave up 1 base; unmatched junction bases: 2. The CDR3 totals 15 residues. Germline CDR1 is SGHND and CDR2 is FRSKSL.

This clone occurred many times. Mouse gene names and germline throughout. The read ends 4 residues early relative to the CDR3; the germline J gene fills the gap. The rearrangement links TRBV13-2 to TRBJ2-7, with 8 nucleotides matching TRBD2. Per the germline V gene, CDR1 is NNHNN and CDR2 is SYGAGS (reference sequence). This CDR3 is built from 13 residues. This CDR3 reads CASGGWGAYEQYF. CDR3 bases read: TGTGCCAGCGGTGGCTGGGGGGCTTAT.

In its sample, this clone was seen many times. The germline and genes are mouse ones. Read data end 4 residues before the CDR3 end; the end is taken from the germline J gene. The J gene is TRBJ2-4, the V gene TRBV13-2; 11 bases are shared with TRBD2. The germline V gene encodes CDR1 NNHNN and CDR2 SYGAGS (reference sequence). This CDR3 contains 16 residues. CDR3: CASGDARDWGWNTLYF. The part of the CDR3 DNA that was read is TGTGCCAGCGGTGATGCCAGGGACTGGGGGTGGAAC.

This clone was seen many times. Here the gene names and germline are mouse. The sequenced fragment ends 4 residues before the CDR3 boundary, so the rest is inferred from the germline J gene. V and J are TRBV5 and TRBJ2-7, with 14 bases aligning to TRBD2. In germline, CDR1 is LGHNA, CDR2 YNLKQL (reference sequence). CDR3 length: 16 amino acids. CDR3 DNA, as far as it was read: TGTGCCAGCAGCCAAGAGGGACTGGGGGGGCTTTAT. It codes for CASSQEGLGGLY. The entire CDR3 is CASSQEGLGGLYEQYF.

Concerning this clone itself: The germline and genes are mouse ones. The read terminates 4 residues before the CDR3 end, so the remaining end is supplied by the germline J gene. V is TRBV19 and J is TRBJ2-7; the match to TRBD1 covers 8 bases. V shed 2 bases, J shed 0 bases, and the junction held 4 bases outside the gene matches. The CDR3 contains 15 residues. Germline loops: CDR1 FNHDT, CDR2 SITEND (reference sequence). The sequenced part of the CDR3 DNA is TGTGCCAGCAGTATCGGGACAGGCGGCTCCTAT. Translation gives CASSIGTGGSY. The whole CDR3 protein reads CASSIGTGGSYEQYF.

This clone appeared many times. Mouse germline and gene names are used. The read halts 4 residues ahead of the CDR3 end, with the missing end drawn from the germline J gene. V and J are TRBV13-2 and TRBJ2-4; D is perhaps TRBD2 (6 bases). The CDR3 covers 13 residues. Germline loops: CDR1 NNHNN, CDR2 SYGAGS (reference sequence). Incomplete CDR3 DNA: TGTGCCAGCGGTGATGGGGACTTAAAC. Amino acids: CASGDGDLN. The complete CDR3 reads CASGDGDLNTLYF.

This clone was counted ten times or more. The germline and genes are mouse ones. The covered CDR3 bases are TGTGCTAGCAGTCCCCCGTGGGGGAACCAAGAC. It encodes CASSPPWGNQD. The whole CDR3 protein reads CASSPPWGNQDTQYF. The chain couples TRBV29 to TRBJ2-5, with D maybe TRBD2 (6 bases). The CDR3 goes on 4 residues after the read ends, and that part is filled in from the germline J gene. This CDR3 has 15 amino acids. The ends were cut back, 5 bases at V and 0 bases at J, with 12 bases in the middle. Germline loops: CDR1 MSHET, CDR2 SYDVDS. Using reference TRBV29 and TRBJ2-5 for the parts outside the CDR3, the full variable domain is DMKVTQMPRYLIKRMGENVLLECGQDMSHETMYWYRQDPGLGLQLIYISYDVDSNSEGDIPKGYRVSRKKREHFSLILDSAKTNQTSVYFCASSPPWGNQDTQYFGPGTRLLVL.

This clone was found a few times. Gene names denote mouse genes. The read terminates 4 residues before the CDR3 end, so the remaining end is supplied by the germline J gene. The rearrangement links TRBV13-1 to TRBJ2-7, with 12 bases matching TRBD2. Trimming removed 7 bases from V and 2 bases from J; junction bases left unmatched: 4. CDR3 length: 14 amino acids. Germline CDR1 reads NSHNY; CDR2 reads SYGAGN. The part of the CDR3 DNA that was read is TGTGCCAGCGGTGGGGACTGGGGGGCCTAT. Residues: CASGGDWGAY. The whole CDR3 reads CASGGDWGAYEQYF.

Ten or more counts support this clone. The genes and germline here are from mouse. The read comes to an end 4 residues before the CDR3 does, leaving the germline J gene to fill in the end. This chain joins TRBV19 and TRBJ2-7, with a possible D match to TRBD2 (7 bases). This CDR3 contains 13 residues. Germline assignment: CDR1 FNHDT and CDR2 SITEND (reference sequence). CDR3 in amino acids: CASSIWGLYEQYF. The DNA read from the CDR3 is TGTGCCAGCAGTATCTGGGGGCTTTAT.

This clone was counted many times. Gene names and germline refer to mouse. The sequenced fragment ends 4 residues before the CDR3 boundary, so the rest is inferred from the germline J gene. The J gene is TRBJ2-7, the V gene TRBV1, with 10 bases fitting TRBD1. Trimming removed 0 bases from V and 3 bases from J; junction bases left unmatched: 2. The CDR3 spans 15 residues. Germline V CDR1 and CDR2: NSQYPW, LRSPGD (reference sequence). The CDR3 loop reads CTCSADGTGDYEQYF. Incomplete CDR3 DNA: TGCACCTGCAGTGCAGATGGGACAGGGGACTAT.

This clone came up many times. The gene names given are mouse names. The part of the CDR3 DNA that was read is TGTGCAAGCAGCCCACTGGGGGGGCGCGAC. As protein: CASSPLGGRD. The whole CDR3 region reads CASSPLGGRDDYTF. The J gene is TRBJ1-2, the V gene TRBV16; D perhaps matches TRBD1 (6 bases). The read halts 4 residues ahead of the CDR3 end, with the missing end drawn from the germline J gene. CDR3 size: 14 residues. Germline-derived CDR1 and CDR2 are SGHSA and FRNQAP.

Only a few counts were recorded for this clone. The germline and genes are mouse ones. The CDR3 end lies 4 residues beyond the end of the read and is filled in from the germline J gene. V usage is TRBV4 and J usage is TRBJ2-1; D remains ambiguous. This CDR3 comprises 12 residues. Trimming removed 4 bases at V and 4 bases at J, with 5 bases between. The germline V gene encodes CDR1 LGHDT and CDR2 YNNKQL (reference sequence). The part of the CDR3 DNA that was read is TGTGCCAGCAGCTTGACATATGCT. Its protein product is CASSLTYA. The entire CDR3 is CASSLTYAEQFF.

There are a few counts of this clone. This likely reflects a read error, since a far larger clone is one base away. Each gene name is a mouse one. The CDR3 end falls 4 residues outside the read, so it is completed with the germline J gene. The rearrangement links TRBV19 to TRBJ2-3; 8 bases match TRBD1. This CDR3 has 16 residues. Germline CDR1 is FNHDT and CDR2 is SITEND (reference sequence). The sequenced part of the CDR3 DNA is TGTGCTAGCAGTAGAGTACAGGGGGATAGTGCAGAA. Its protein product is CASSRVQGDSAE. The whole CDR3 region reads CASSRVQGDSAETLYF.